This T cell receptor (beta chain) was sequenced in a study of HIV-infected patients and healthy controls. Study conclusions and caveats: MAIT alpha-chain CDR3s were frequent in healthy controls, depleted in HIV+.

Roughly three months, about 14 weeks, into antiretroviral therapy, follow-up blood was collected. The repertoire came from unfractionated whole blood and reflected all unsorted peripheral T cells. Exclusions covered tumors, febrile or AIDS-related illness, and hepatitis B or C coinfection. Reverse transcription used around 500 ng RNA and constant-region primers for alpha and beta. Each of the alpha and beta chains got its own library through chain-specific third strand synthesis with indices. Second strand synthesis was primed from the SP2 site. TCRdb passed the 5' RACE reads through MiXCR, listing each CDR3 protein once. Of about 5,100 distinct CDR3 sequences in the sample, over 8% were seen once. This CDR3 spans 19 amino acids. Trimming took 0 bases from V and 3 from J; bases not matched to a gene: 11. Germline values: CDR1 LGHNA, CDR2 YSLEER. In this sample, this clonotype turned up many times. Its antigen is as yet unknown.

Sequencing was performed on blood, taken during antiretroviral therapy. The chain combines TRBV4-3 with TRBJ2-2; 9 nucleotides agree with TRBD2. The source is an adult with HIV infection. As DNA, the CDR3 is TGCGCCAGCAGCCAAGAGGGTGGGGTAGCGGGAGAAGACACCGGGGAGCTGTTTTTT. Translation: CASSQEGGVAGEDTGELFF.